Listed below are T cell receptor beta chains from one sample, sequenced in a study of T-cell reconstitution after alpha-beta-depleted transplantation in children. TCRdb used MiXCR to reprocess the PCR reads, holding one entry per CDR3 protein. The table shows about 610,000 distinct CDR3 sequences, with roughly a tenth occurring only once. Sequencing was performed on PBMCs from the stem cell graft donor, taken from the stem cell graft. These receptors all come from a human donor who donated a stem cell graft to a child with acute myeloid leukemia. Both conserved end residues are part of each CDR3. The order of the fields is J gene, D gene, V gene, CDR3 protein. The D gene is left open where the match is weak.

J gene: TRBJ2-3; D gene: .; V gene: TRBV15; CDR3 protein: CATSRVRADTQYF
J gene: TRBJ2-1; D gene: .; V gene: TRBV30; CDR3 protein: CAWRQRGNSYNEQFF
J gene: TRBJ2-7; D gene: TRBD2; V gene: TRBV29-1; CDR3 protein: CSVARRDYSYEQYF
J gene: TRBJ2-5; D gene: .; V gene: TRBV2; CDR3 protein: CAFPGQRQETQYF
J gene: TRBJ2-7; D gene: TRBD1; V gene: TRBV29-1; CDR3 protein: CSVGTGQVRREQYF
J gene: TRBJ2-1; D gene: .; V gene: TRBV7-7; CDR3 protein: CASIPNEQFF
J gene: TRBJ2-1; D gene: TRBD1; V gene: TRBV12-3/TRBV12-4; CDR3 protein: CASSETGTRLNEQFF
J gene: TRBJ2-2; D gene: .; V gene: TRBV6-2/TRBV6-3; CDR3 protein: CASHWAVGELFF
J gene: TRBJ2-5; D gene: TRBD2; V gene: TRBV7-9; CDR3 protein: CASSRLAGGPRGETQYF
J gene: TRBJ2-2; D gene: .; V gene: TRBV5-6; CDR3 protein: CASSLYGAANTGELFF
J gene: TRBJ1-2; D gene: .; V gene: TRBV9; CDR3 protein: CASSAYSRAEGYTF
J gene: TRBJ2-1; D gene: TRBD1; V gene: TRBV24-1; CDR3 protein: CATSDLQGATYNEQFF
J gene: TRBJ1-6; D gene: .; V gene: TRBV20-1; CDR3 protein: CSASDPRGVNSPLHF
J gene: TRBJ2-7; D gene: TRBD2; V gene: TRBV28; CDR3 protein: CASSSRGGVYEQYF
J gene: TRBJ2-3; D gene: .; V gene: TRBV20-1; CDR3 protein: CSASAGITDTQYF
J gene: TRBJ2-1; D gene: .; V gene: TRBV5-5; CDR3 protein: CASSLNGASYNEQFF
J gene: TRBJ2-7; D gene: TRBD2; V gene: TRBV29-1; CDR3 protein: CSVSGTSGSATYEQYF
J gene: TRBJ2-6; D gene: .; V gene: TRBV5-1; CDR3 protein: CASSYGPSTGANVLTF
J gene: TRBJ2-7; D gene: TRBD1; V gene: TRBV20-1; CDR3 protein: CSASGDRTYEQYF
J gene: TRBJ2-7; D gene: .; V gene: TRBV7-2; CDR3 protein: CASSLASTGYEQYF
J gene: TRBJ2-1; D gene: .; V gene: TRBV5-1; CDR3 protein: CASSLEGITTMKQFF